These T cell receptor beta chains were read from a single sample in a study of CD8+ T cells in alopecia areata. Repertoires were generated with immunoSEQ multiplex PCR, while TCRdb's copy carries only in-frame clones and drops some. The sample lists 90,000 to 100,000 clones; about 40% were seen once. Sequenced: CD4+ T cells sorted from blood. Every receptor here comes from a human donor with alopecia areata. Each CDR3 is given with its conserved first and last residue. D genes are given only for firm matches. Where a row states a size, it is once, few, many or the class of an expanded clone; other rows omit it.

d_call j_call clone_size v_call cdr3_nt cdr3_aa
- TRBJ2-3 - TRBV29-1 TGCAGCGCCGCGACCCATGGGGATACGCAGTATTTT CSAATHGDTQYF
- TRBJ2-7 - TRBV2 TGTGCCAGCAAAACTATGACTCCCTACGAGCAGTACTTC CASKTMTPYEQYF
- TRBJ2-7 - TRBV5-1 TGCGCCAGCAGCTTGGCCGGGGACGGACCCTACGAGCAGTACTTC CASSLAGDGPYEQYF
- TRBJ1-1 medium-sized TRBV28 TGTGCCAGCAGCCCCTCGGGCAGGGGCGAAGCTTTCTTT CASSPSGRGEAFF
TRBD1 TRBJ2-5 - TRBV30 TGTGCCGCCGAGACAGGGGGCTGGGAGACCCAATACTTC CAAETGGWETQYF
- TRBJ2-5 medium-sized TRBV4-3 TGCGCCAGCAGCCAAGATCCCGGAAAGACCCAGTACTTC CASSQDPGKTQYF
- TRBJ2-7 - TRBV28 TGTGCCAGCAGTGTTGACAGCACTCTCTCCTACGAGCAGTACTTC CASSVDSTLSYEQYF
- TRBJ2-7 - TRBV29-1 TGCAGCGTTTCCGGAGGAGAATCAGGGGAGCAGTACTTC CSVSGGESGEQYF
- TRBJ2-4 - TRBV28 TGTGCCAGCAGACTAGCAACCAAAAACATTCAGTACTTC CASRLATKNIQYF
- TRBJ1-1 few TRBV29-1 TGCAGCGTGATTACGAGCACTGAAGCTTTCTTT CSVITSTEAFF
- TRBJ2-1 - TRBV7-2 TGTGCCAGCAGCTTAAATCCCGGCGGAGAAAGAGGGGAGCAGTTCTTC CASSLNPGGERGEQFF
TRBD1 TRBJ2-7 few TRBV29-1 TGCAGCGTTGACGGGCAGGGGGTAAACGAGCAGTACTTC CSVDGQGVNEQYF
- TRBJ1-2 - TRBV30 TGTGCCTGGAGTGTAATGGCGAGCGATGGCTACACCTTC CAWSVMASDGYTF
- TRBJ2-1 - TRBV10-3 TGTGCCATCAGTGAAGAGACCAACAATGAGCAGTTCTTC CAISEETNNEQFF
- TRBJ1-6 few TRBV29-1 TGCAGCGTGAGCCTCGGGGGCAATTCACCCCTCCACTTT CSVSLGGNSPLHF
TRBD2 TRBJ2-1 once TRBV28 TGTGCCAGCAGCCTCCTCCTTCAGACTAGCGGGGGCCCCGAGTTCTTC CASSLLLQTSGGPEFF
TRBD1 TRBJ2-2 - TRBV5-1 TGCGCCAGCAGCCCAGGGACAGGGGCGTACACCGGGGAGCTGTTTTTT CASSPGTGAYTGELFF
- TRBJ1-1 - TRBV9 TGTGCCAGCAGCGTGTCGAGTAACACTGAAGCTTTCTTT CASSVSSNTEAFF
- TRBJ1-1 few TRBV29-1 TGCAGCGTTCAGGGCCTCCTGAACACTGAAGCTTTCTTT CSVQGLLNTEAFF
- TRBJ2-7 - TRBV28 TGTGCCAGCAGTTTCAGGTACGAGCAGTACTTC CASSFRYEQYF
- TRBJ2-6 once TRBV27 TGTGCCAGCAGTTTCGGGGGAACTGGGGCCAACGTCCTGACTTTC CASSFGGTGANVLTF
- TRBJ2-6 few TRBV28 TGTGCCAGCAGAAGACAGCTCTCTGGGGCCAACGTCCTGACTTTC CASRRQLSGANVLTF
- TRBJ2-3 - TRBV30 TGTGCCTGGAGTCGACAGGGAGGGACAGATACGCAGTATTTT CAWSRQGGTDTQYF
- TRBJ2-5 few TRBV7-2 TGTGCCAGCAGCGACGCCCGGGGTACAGAGACCCAGTACTTC CASSDARGTETQYF
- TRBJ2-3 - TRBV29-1 TGCAGCGTAGTCACAGATACGCAGTATTTT CSVVTDTQYF
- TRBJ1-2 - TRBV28 TGTGCCAGCAGTTTTCCCAACTCGTACTATGGCTACACCTTC CASSFPNSYYGYTF
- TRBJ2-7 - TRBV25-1 TGTGCCAGCAGTGAAGTTAGGCGGCAGTACTTC CASSEVRRQYF
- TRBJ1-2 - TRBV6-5 TGTGCCAGCAGTTACGAGGCTTGGGGCTATGGCTACACCTTC CASSYEAWGYGYTF
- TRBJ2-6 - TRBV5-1 TGCGCCAGCAGCTTGGGTCGGGCTCCTGGGGCCAACGTCCTGACTTTC CASSLGRAPGANVLTF
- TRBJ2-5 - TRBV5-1 TGCGCCAGCAGACCTACTAGCAAAGCGACCCAGTACTTC CASRPTSKATQYF
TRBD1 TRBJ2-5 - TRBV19 TGTGCCAGTATCCCGTCCGGGACAGGGGGCGAGACCCAGTACTTC CASIPSGTGGETQYF
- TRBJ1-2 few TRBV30 TGTGCCTGGAGTCTACCACAGGGAATCTATGGCTACACCTTC CAWSLPQGIYGYTF
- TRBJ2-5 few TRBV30 TGTGCCTTACGAAGCTGGGACGAACAAGAGACCCAGTACTTC CALRSWDEQETQYF
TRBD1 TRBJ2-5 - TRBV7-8 TGTGCCAGCAGTCGAGACAGGGGAGAGACCCAGTACTTC CASSRDRGETQYF
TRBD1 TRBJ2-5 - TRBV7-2 TGTGCCAGCAGCCGGGACAGGGGTTGGGAGACCCAGTACTTC CASSRDRGWETQYF
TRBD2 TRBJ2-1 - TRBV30 TGTGCCTGGAGGCCAGGACTAGCGGGAGATGAGCAGTTCTTC CAWRPGLAGDEQFF
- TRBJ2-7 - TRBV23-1 TGCGCCAGCAGTCAACCCCGTGGGGAATCCTACGAGCAGTACTTC CASSQPRGESYEQYF
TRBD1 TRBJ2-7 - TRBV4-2 TGTGCCAGCAGCCAAGGCGACAGGGGGTCCTACGAGCAGTACTTC CASSQGDRGSYEQYF
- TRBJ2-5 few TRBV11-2 TGTGCCAGCAGCTTGAATGGTCTACAAGAGACCCAGTACTTC CASSLNGLQETQYF
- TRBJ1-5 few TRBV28 TGTGCCAGCATGGCGGGGCAGGCCTCGAGCAATCAGCCCCAGCATTTT CASMAGQASSNQPQHF
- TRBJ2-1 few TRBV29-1 TGCAGCGTTACCCGGGACTCCGCGTCAAATGAGCAGTTCTTC CSVTRDSASNEQFF
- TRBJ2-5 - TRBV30 TGTGCCTGGAGTGAAGGGGCCGAGACCCAGTACTTC CAWSEGAETQYF
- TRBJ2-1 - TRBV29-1 TGCAGCGTCGGCGGGGCTAATGAGCAGTTCTTC CSVGGANEQFF
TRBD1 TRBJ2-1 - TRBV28 TGTGCCAGCACCTCACAGGGGTACAATGAGCAGTTCTTC CASTSQGYNEQFF
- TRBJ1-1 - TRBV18 TGTGCCAGCTCACCACTGCTGGGGAACACTGAAGCTTTCTTT CASSPLLGNTEAFF
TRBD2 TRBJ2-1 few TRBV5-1 TGCGCCAGCAGCTTCTCACTAGCGGGGGGTATACGCAATGAGCAGTTCTTC CASSFSLAGGIRNEQFF
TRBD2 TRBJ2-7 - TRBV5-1 TGCGCCAGCAGCTTGACCGGGACTACGGCGGTCTACGAGCAGTACTTC CASSLTGTTAVYEQYF
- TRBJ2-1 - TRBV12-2 TGTGCAAGTCGCTTCCACTCGCGCGACAATGAGCAGTTCTTC CASRFHSRDNEQFF
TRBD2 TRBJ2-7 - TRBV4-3 TGCGCCAGCAGCCAAGACCAGGCGGGAGTCTACGAGCAGTACTTC CASSQDQAGVYEQYF